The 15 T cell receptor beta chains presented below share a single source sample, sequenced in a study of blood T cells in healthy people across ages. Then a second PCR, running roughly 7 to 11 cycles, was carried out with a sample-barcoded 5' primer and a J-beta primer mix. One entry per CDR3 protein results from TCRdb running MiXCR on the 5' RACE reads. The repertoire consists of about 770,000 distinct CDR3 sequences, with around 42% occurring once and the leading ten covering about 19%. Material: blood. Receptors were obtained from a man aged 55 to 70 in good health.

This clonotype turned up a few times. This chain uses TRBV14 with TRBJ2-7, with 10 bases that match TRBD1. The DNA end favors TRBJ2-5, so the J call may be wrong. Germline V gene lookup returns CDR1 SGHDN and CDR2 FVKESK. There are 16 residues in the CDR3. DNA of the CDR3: TGTGCCAGCAGCCTCACCCGGGACAGGGGAGGGGAGACCCAGTACTTC. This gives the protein CASSLTRDRGGETQYF.

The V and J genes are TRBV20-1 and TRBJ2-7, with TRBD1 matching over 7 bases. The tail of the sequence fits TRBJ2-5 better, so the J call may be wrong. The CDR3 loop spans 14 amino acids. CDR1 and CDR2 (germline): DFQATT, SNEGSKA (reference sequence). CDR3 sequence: CSARERQGGETQYF. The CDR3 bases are TGCAGTGCTAGGGAGAGACAGGGCGGAGAGACCCAGTACTTC.

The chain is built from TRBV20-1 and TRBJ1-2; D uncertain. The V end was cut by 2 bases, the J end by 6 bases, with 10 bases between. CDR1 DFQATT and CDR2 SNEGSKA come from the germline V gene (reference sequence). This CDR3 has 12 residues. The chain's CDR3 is CSARTETHGYTF. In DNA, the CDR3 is TGCAGTGCTAGAACAGAAACTCATGGCTACACCTTC.

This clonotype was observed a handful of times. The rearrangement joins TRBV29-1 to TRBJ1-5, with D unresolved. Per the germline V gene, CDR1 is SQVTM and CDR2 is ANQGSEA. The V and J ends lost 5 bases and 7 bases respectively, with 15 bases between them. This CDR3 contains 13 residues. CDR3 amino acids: CSVLFDVGQPQHF. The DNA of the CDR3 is TGCAGCGTTCTATTTGACGTGGGACAGCCCCAGCATTTT.

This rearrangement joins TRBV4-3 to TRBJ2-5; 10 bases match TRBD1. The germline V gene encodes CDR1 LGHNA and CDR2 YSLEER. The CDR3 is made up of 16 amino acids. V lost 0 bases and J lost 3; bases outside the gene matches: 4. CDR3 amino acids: CASSQDIGTGEETQYF. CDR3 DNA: TGCGCCAGCAGCCAAGATATAGGGACAGGGGAAGAGACCCAGTACTTC.

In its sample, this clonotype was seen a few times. CDR3 DNA sequence: TGTGCCAGCAGCCCCGGGGGACAGGGGGCCAAGTGGCAGTACTTC. Residues: CASSPGGQGAKWQYF. V gene TRBV7-9 combines with J gene TRBJ2-7, with 12 nucleotides matching TRBD1. The length of the CDR3 is 15 residues. The V segment lost 5 bases and the J segment 9 bases; nucleotides outside the gene matches: 11. Germline-derived CDR1 and CDR2 are SEHNR and FQNEAQ (reference sequence).

The CDR3 region has the DNA TGCAGCGTTGGGGGGGGACAGGGAGGTCAGCCCCAGCATTTT. Residues: CSVGGGQGGQPQHF. The chain recombines TRBV29-1 with TRBJ1-5; 9 positions agree with TRBD1. Germline V gives CDR1 SQVTM, CDR2 ANQGSEA. V shed 4 bases, J shed 6 bases, and the junction held 7 bases outside the gene matches. The CDR3 totals 14 residues.

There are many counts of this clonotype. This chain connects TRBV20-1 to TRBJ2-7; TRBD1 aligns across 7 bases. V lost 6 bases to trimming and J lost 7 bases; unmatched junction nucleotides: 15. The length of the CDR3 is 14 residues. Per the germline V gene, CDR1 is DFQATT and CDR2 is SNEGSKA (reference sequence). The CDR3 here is CSAPKSTRGSEQYF. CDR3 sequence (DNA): TGCAGTGCCCCCAAATCTACCAGGGGGTCAGAGCAGTACTTC.

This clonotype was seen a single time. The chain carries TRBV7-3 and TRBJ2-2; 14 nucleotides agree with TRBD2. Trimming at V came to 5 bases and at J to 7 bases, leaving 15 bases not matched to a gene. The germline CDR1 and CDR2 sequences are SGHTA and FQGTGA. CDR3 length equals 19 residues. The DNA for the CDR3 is TGTGCCAGCAGCCCCAACTCCGGGACTAGCGGGGGAGTGGGCGGGGAGCTGTTTTTT. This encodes CASSPNSGTSGGVGGELFF.

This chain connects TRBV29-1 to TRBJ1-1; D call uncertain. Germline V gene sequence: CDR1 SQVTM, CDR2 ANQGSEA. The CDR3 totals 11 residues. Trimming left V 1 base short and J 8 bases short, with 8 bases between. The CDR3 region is CSVEGTAEAFF. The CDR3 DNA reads TGCAGCGTTGAAGGCACAGCAGAAGCTTTCTTT.

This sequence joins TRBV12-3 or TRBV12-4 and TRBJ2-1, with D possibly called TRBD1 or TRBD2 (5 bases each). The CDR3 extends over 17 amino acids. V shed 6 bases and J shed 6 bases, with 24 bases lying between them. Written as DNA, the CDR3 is TGTGCCAGCAGCCCCCTCGAGGGGCTCTCCCCCACCAATGAGCAGTTCTTC. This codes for CASSPLEGLSPTNEQFF.

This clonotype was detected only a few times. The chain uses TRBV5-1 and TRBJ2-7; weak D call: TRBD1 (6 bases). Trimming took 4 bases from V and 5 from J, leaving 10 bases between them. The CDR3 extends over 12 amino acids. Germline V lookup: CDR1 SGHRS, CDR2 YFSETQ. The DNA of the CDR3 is TGCGCCAGCAGCCCGGACAGTCACGAGCAGTACTTC. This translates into CASSPDSHEQYF.

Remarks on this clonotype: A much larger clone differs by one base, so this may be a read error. CDR3 sequence: CAGSVSNTGELFF. The DNA for the CDR3 is TGTGCCGGCAGCGTTTCTAACACCGGGGAGCTGTTTTTT. The gene calls are TRBV9 and TRBJ2-2; D uncertain. The CDR3 is made up of 13 amino acids. Germline loops: CDR1 SGDLS, CDR2 YYNGEE.

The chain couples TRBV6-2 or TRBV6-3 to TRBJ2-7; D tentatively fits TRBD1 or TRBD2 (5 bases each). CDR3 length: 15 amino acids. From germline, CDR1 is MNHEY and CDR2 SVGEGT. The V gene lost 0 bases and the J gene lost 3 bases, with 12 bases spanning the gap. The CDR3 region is CASSYSWDPLYEQYF. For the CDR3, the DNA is TGTGCCAGCAGTTACTCGTGGGACCCTCTCTACGAGCAGTACTTC.

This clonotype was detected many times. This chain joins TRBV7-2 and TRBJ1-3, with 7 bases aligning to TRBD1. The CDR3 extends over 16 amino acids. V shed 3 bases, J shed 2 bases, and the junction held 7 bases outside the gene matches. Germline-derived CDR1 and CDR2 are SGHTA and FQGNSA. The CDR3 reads CASSLGTGAAGNTIYF. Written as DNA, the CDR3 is TGTGCCAGCAGCTTGGGCACAGGGGCCGCTGGAAACACCATATATTTT. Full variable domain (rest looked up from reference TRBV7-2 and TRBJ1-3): GAGVSQSPSNKVTEKGKDVELRCDPISGHTALYWYRQSLGQGLEFLIYFQGNSAPDKSGLPSDRFSAERTGGSVSTLTIQRTQQEDSAVYLCASSLGTGAAGNTIYFGEGSWLTVV.